This TCR beta chain was sequenced in a study of OX40 agonist ivuxolimab in advanced cancers. Study background: Partial response was recorded in three patients: one hepatocellular carcinoma and two cutaneous melanoma cases.

Study conclusions and caveats: The average count of expanded clones was higher among CD8+ T cells than among CD4+.

Generated by immunoSEQ multiplex PCR, the TCRdb table keeps only in-frame clones and is missing some. Of approximately 67,000 clones listed, roughly nine tenths are singletons. In regard to this clone: Its specificity is unknown.

In germline, CDR1 is MNHNS, CDR2 SASEGT. Trimming pared 8 bases from V and 3 bases from J, leaving 17 bases between. The CDR3 is 14 amino acids. Blood samples were obtained at baseline, cycle 4 day 1, and cycle 7 day 1. The specimen comprised CD4+ or CD8+ T cells sorted from blood, sampled in a trial of the OX40 agonist ivuxolimab. The chain recombines TRBV6-1 with TRBJ2-7; weak D call: TRBD1 (6 bases). This receptor was taken from an adult with an advanced solid tumor such as melanoma, head and neck, liver or kidney cancer. The CDR3 region is CASWLGAGLYEQYF. The CDR3 DNA reads as TGTGCCAGCTGGCTGGGGGCCGGCCTCTACGAGCAGTACTTC.